Presented here are 15 T cell receptor beta chains from one specimen sequenced in a study of T cells in Graves' hyperthyroidism and ophthalmopathy. RNA transcripts served as the template for amplifying TCR beta CDR3 regions. A set of HTBI primers served as the primers for a first-round RT-PCR of the TCR CDR3. TCRdb reprocessed the multiplex PCR reads with MiXCR, giving one entry per CDR3 protein. The sample consists of over 90,000 distinct CDR3 sequences, over 45% of them appearing once. The sample taken for sequencing was blood. The source is a man between 40 and 49 years old with Graves' hyperthyroidism.

This clonotype was found many times. The chain uses TRBV12-3 or TRBV12-4 and TRBJ2-7, with 10 bases that match TRBD1. This CDR3 region has 15 residues. The junction had 5 bases not matched to a gene; V was cut back by 5 bases and J by 1 base. The CDR3 DNA follows: TGTGCCAGCAGTCGAGGGACAGGGGCATCCTACGAGCAGTACTTC. As protein: CASSRGTGASYEQYF.

This clonotype was seen repeatedly, ten times or more. V gene TRBV25-1 combines with J gene TRBJ2-5; D is uncertain. This CDR3 spans 15 amino acids. Germline V gene sequence: CDR1 MGHDK, CDR2 SYGVNS. Trimming shortened V by 3 bases and J by 5 bases, and 16 bases separated the two germline ends. The DNA for the CDR3 is TGTGCCAGCAGTGATGGTAGGGCTCCCACGGAGACCCAGTACTTC. This gives the protein CASSDGRAPTETQYF.

The chain joins TRBV20-1 to TRBJ2-3; perhaps TRBD2 as D (6 bases). CDR3 length equals 14 residues. Per germline, CDR1 DFQATT and CDR2 SNEGSKA (reference sequence). V was trimmed by 2 bases and J by 0 bases, leaving 9 bases between them. Here the CDR3 DNA reads TGCAGTGCTAGACCCGGGACTAGCACAGATACGCAGTATTTT. Amino acid sequence: CSARPGTSTDTQYF.

The genes are TRBV25-1 and TRBJ2-2; 8 bases align to TRBD1. The CDR3 is 16 amino acids. Germline V lookup: CDR1 MGHDK, CDR2 SYGVNS. J was trimmed by 5 bases and V by 1 base; bases with no gene match: 6. CDR3 amino acids: CASSESDRVRTGELFF. In DNA form, the CDR3 reads TGTGCCAGCAGTGAATCGGACAGGGTGAGGACCGGGGAGCTGTTTTTT.

At least ten counts were recorded for this clonotype. The rearrangement uses TRBV5-1 and TRBJ1-6; a weak D match, TRBD1 (6 bases). Trimming removed 1 base at V and 10 bases at J, with 15 bases between. This CDR3 is built from 15 residues. Germline assignment: CDR1 SGHRS and CDR2 YFSETQ. The CDR3 DNA follows: TGCGCCAGCAGCTTGTGGGGGTGGGACAACTCACCCCTCCACTTT. Its protein is CASSLWGWDNSPLHF.

V gene TRBV29-1 combines with J gene TRBJ2-2; 10 bases are shared with TRBD2. This CDR3 region has 14 residues. With 1 base clipped from V and 7 bases from J, the junction kept 3 bases outside the gene matches. Germline CDR1 is SQVTM and CDR2 is ANQGSEA. This chain's CDR3 is CSVEVAGGRGELFF. The CDR3 DNA sequence: TGCAGCGTTGAAGTAGCGGGGGGCCGCGGGGAGCTGTTTTTT.

This clonotype appeared many times. The chain joins TRBV12-3 or TRBV12-4 to TRBJ1-2, with D possibly being TRBD1 (5 bases). V lost 6 bases and J 8 bases, leaving 10 bases between the germline ends. There are 11 residues in the CDR3. The CDR3 sequence is CASRSRGGYTF. Written as DNA, the CDR3 is TGTGCCAGCAGATCTCGGGGCGGCTACACCTTC.

The chain has TRBV7-9 and TRBJ2-5; D is perhaps TRBD1 or TRBD2 (5 bases each). V lost 4 bases and J lost 2, with 11 bases in between. The CDR3 covers 14 residues. Germline CDR1 is SEHNR and CDR2 is FQNEAQ (reference sequence). CDR3 amino acids: CASSYGTVQETQYF. In DNA, the CDR3 is TGTGCCAGCAGCTACGGGACGGTGCAAGAGACCCAGTACTTC.

There are many counts of this clonotype. The chain joins TRBV6-6 to TRBJ1-5, with 10 bases fitting TRBD1. The CDR3 is made up of 15 amino acids. The J segment lost 4 bases and the V segment lost 5 bases, leaving 5 bases of the junction unmatched. Germline V gives CDR1 MNHNY, CDR2 SVGAGI (reference sequence). CDR3 DNA sequence: TGTGCCAGCAGTCCGGGGGACAGGGGAAATCAGCCCCAGCATTTT. This translates into CASSPGDRGNQPQHF.

This clonotype occurred many times. The rearrangement uses TRBV20-1 and TRBJ2-4, with 9 bases identical to TRBD1. V dropped 6 bases and J dropped 7; count of bases not matched to a gene: 4. CDR3 size: 12 residues. The germline V gene encodes CDR1 DFQATT and CDR2 SNEGSKA (reference sequence). CDR3 coding DNA: TGCAGTGCGCTTACAGGGGGCAACATTCAGTACTTC. It translates to CSALTGGNIQYF.

This clonotype was observed many times. The rearrangement joins TRBV7-9 to TRBJ2-2; D might be TRBD1 or TRBD2, each matching 6 bases. The CDR3 runs to 18 residues. Trimming took off 4 bases at V and 3 bases at J, with 21 bases between the two ends. From germline, CDR1 is SEHNR and CDR2 FQNEAQ (reference sequence). The CDR3 nucleotides are TGTGCCAGCAGCTGGGTCGACGGGACAACTAGCCACACCGGGGAGCTGTTTTTT. Translated: CASSWVDGTTSHTGELFF.

This clonotype was seen a single time. This chain connects TRBV9 to TRBJ1-2, with D uncertain. V dropped 2 bases and J dropped 3 bases, with 5 bases sitting between them. CDR1 SGDLS and CDR2 YYNGEE come from the germline V gene. The CDR3 loop spans 12 amino acids. CDR3: CASSVGDYGYTF. CDR3 sequence (DNA): TGTGCCAGCAGCGTCGGGGACTATGGCTACACCTTC.

This clonotype was counted ten times or more. This chain joins TRBV6-5 and TRBJ1-1, with D perhaps TRBD1 (5 bases). This CDR3 has 14 residues. V shed 1 base and J shed 2 bases, with 8 bases lying between them. Germline values: CDR1 MNHEY, CDR2 SVGAGI. The CDR3 protein is CASSYFRANTEAFF. CDR3 bases: TGTGCCAGCAGTTACTTCAGGGCCAACACTGAAGCTTTCTTT.

This clonotype appeared once. The rearrangement links TRBV19 to TRBJ1-2; 9 bases map to TRBD1. This CDR3 comprises 12 residues. V shed 5 bases, J shed 12 bases, and the junction held 7 bases outside the gene matches. Looked up from germline, CDR1 is LNHDA and CDR2 is SQIVND (reference sequence). The CDR3 sequence: CASSGQGLGNTF. DNA of the CDR3: TGTGCCAGTAGTGGACAGGGGCTTGGAAACACCTTC.

This clonotype appeared many times. The chain couples TRBV28 to TRBJ1-5; D is uncertain. The CDR3 runs to 13 residues. Germline assignment: CDR1 MDHEN and CDR2 SYDVKM. The V and J ends lost 6 bases and 1 base respectively, with 7 bases between them. The CDR3 DNA is TGTGCCAGCAGCCACGACAGCAATCAGCCCCAGCATTTT. Translated, it gives CASSHDSNQPQHF.